One and the same sample provided the 28 T cell receptor beta chains below, sequenced in a study of blood T cell repertoires in COVID-19. The table came from immunoSEQ multiplex PCR; TCRdb's copy has only in-frame clones and leaves some out. The sample includes approximately 14,000 clones, about 89% seen only once; the top ten take roughly 2.5%. Material: peripheral blood. These receptors were collected from a woman between 65 and 79 years old in a cohort sampled during active or convalescent COVID-19.

The chain joins TRBV7-2 to TRBJ1-5, with TRBD1 as a possible D gene (5 bases). From germline, CDR1 is SGHTA and CDR2 FQGNSA. The CDR3 runs 13 residues. The ends were cut back, 1 base at V and 7 bases at J, with 8 bases in the middle. The CDR3 here is CASSLDRGQPQHF. For the CDR3, the DNA is TGTGCCAGCAGCTTAGATCGGGGGCAGCCCCAGCATTTT.

The gene calls are TRBV28 and TRBJ1-2; TRBD1 might be the D (5 bases). Per germline, CDR1 MDHEN and CDR2 SYDVKM. CDR3 size: 13 residues. V lost 2 bases to trimming and J lost 3 bases, with 7 bases between them. The CDR3 DNA sequence: TGTGCCAGCAGTTTAACGGGGGACTATGGCTACACCTTC. This sequence encodes CASSLTGDYGYTF.

The chain is built from TRBV30 and TRBJ2-3; no clear D gene. CDR3 size: 12 residues. V lost 0 bases and J 6 bases, leaving 7 bases between the germline ends. Germline V gene data show CDR1 as GTSNPN and CDR2 as SVGIG (reference sequence). CDR3 sequence reads: CAWSVLGDTQYF. The CDR3 DNA reads as TGTGCCTGGAGTGTACTGGGCGATACGCAGTATTTT. Looking up the rest from reference TRBV30 and TRBJ2-3 gives the full variable domain: SQTIHQWPATLVQPVGSPLSLECTVEGTSNPNLYWYRQAAGRGLQLLFYSVGIGQISSEVPQNLSASRPQDRQFILSSKKLLLSDSGFYLCAWSVLGDTQYFGPGTRLTVL.

V is TRBV28 and J is TRBJ2-2; tentatively, D is TRBD1 (6 bases). CDR1 is MDHEN and CDR2 is SYDVKM in the germline V gene. V was cut by 6 bases and J by 1 base, with 15 bases left in between. The CDR3 sequence is 16 residues long. DNA of the CDR3: TGTGCCAGCAGGCCGTCGGGACACCTGAACACCGGGGAGCTGTTTTTT. It codes for CASRPSGHLNTGELFF.

This clone occurred a few times. The chain joins TRBV24-1 to TRBJ1-2; a weak D match, TRBD1 (6 bases). Germline CDR1 reads KGHDR; CDR2 reads SFDVKD. The CDR3 sequence is 12 residues long. The V end lost 3 bases, the J end lost 7 bases, and 8 bases lay between the germline ends. As DNA, the CDR3 is TGTGCCACCAGTGATCGACAGGCTGGCTACACCTTC. It encodes CATSDRQAGYTF.

The chain carries TRBV24-1 and TRBJ1-1, with D tentatively TRBD1 (5 bases). This CDR3 spans 15 amino acids. Germline lookup yields CDR1 KGHDR and CDR2 SFDVKD. V was pared by 5 bases and J by 4 bases, with 16 bases between. DNA of the CDR3: TGTGCCACCAGTGTTAGGCACAGGTTCTCCACTGAAGCTTTCTTT. Translated, it gives CATSVRHRFSTEAFF.

With respect to this clone: A read error may account for a junction end that differs from germline. V usage is TRBV28 and J usage is TRBJ1-2, with 7 bases lining up with TRBD1. Germline V gene data show CDR1 as MDHEN and CDR2 as SYDVKM. CDR3 length equals 14 residues. The CDR3 nucleotides read TGTGCCAGCCGTTTGGGAACAGGGGTAAATGGCTACACCTTC. It codes for CASRLGTGVNGYTF.

The rearrangement uses TRBV7-2 and TRBJ2-3; 10 bases are a match to TRBD2. Unmatched junction bases numbered 4, after V lost 4 bases and J lost 0 bases. The germline gives CDR1 SGHTA, CDR2 FQGNSA. This CDR3 comprises 16 residues. In DNA form, the CDR3 reads TGTGCCAGCAGCTCAAGCGGGGGGGCAAGCACAGATACGCAGTATTTT. Its protein is CASSSSGGASTDTQYF.

V gene TRBV9 combines with J gene TRBJ2-3; D gene unclear. The length of the CDR3 is 13 residues. CDR1 is SGDLS and CDR2 is YYNGEE in the germline V gene. Trimming took 2 bases from V and 0 from J, leaving 4 bases between them. DNA for the CDR3: TGTGCCAGCAGCGTCAGAAGCACAGATACGCAGTATTTT. Translating it yields CASSVRSTDTQYF. The full variable domain, in which reference TRBV9 and TRBJ2-3 provide the parts outside the CDR3, is DSGVTQTPKHLITATGQRVTLRCSPRSGDLSVYWYQQSLDQGLQFLIQYYNGEERAKGNILERFSAQQFPDLHSELNLSSLELGDSALYFCASSVRSTDTQYFGPGTRLTVL.

The chain employs TRBV3-1 (or the pseudogene TRBV3-2) and TRBJ2-1; 7 nucleotides match TRBD1. The ends lost 1 base at V and 12 bases at J; junction bases unmatched: 9. Germline V gene data show CDR1 as LGHDT and CDR2 as YNNKEL (reference sequence). This CDR3 spans 14 amino acids. The CDR3 reads CASSQGYRTGGQFF. CDR3 nucleotides: TGTGCCAGCAGCCAAGGTTATAGGACAGGAGGGCAGTTCTTC.

The CDR3 here is CASSKIGQGGNSPLHF. The CDR3 nucleotides read TGTGCCAGCAGCAAAATCGGACAGGGGGGAAATTCACCCCTCCACTTT. The J gene is TRBJ1-6, the V gene TRBV9; 10 bases line up with TRBD1. The ends lost 4 bases at V and 7 bases at J; junction bases unmatched: 8. This CDR3 contains 16 residues. Per germline, CDR1 SGDLS and CDR2 YYNGEE.

The V gene is TRBV5-5, the J gene TRBJ2-3; D is undetermined. V was trimmed by 0 bases and J by 0 bases, leaving 8 bases between them. This CDR3 comprises 15 residues. Germline CDR1 reads SGHKS; CDR2 reads YYEKEE (reference sequence). The chain's CDR3 is CASSLGPTSTDTQYF. CDR3 nucleotides: TGTGCCAGCAGCTTGGGCCCTACTAGCACAGATACGCAGTATTTT.

The chain combines TRBV10-3 with TRBJ2-7; D is unresolved. V was clipped by 6 bases and J by 0 bases, with 15 bases between them. Germline CDR1 reads ENHRY; CDR2 reads SYGVKD. The CDR3 runs to 15 residues. The CDR3 bases are TGTGCCATCAGGAAAAACCTAGACTCCTCCTACGAGCAGTACTTC. Residues: CAIRKNLDSSYEQYF.

Concerning this clone itself: One end of the junction is discordant with germline, which a read error may explain. Other DNA sequences from this sample encode an identical CDR3 as well. V and J are TRBV11-1 and TRBJ1-2; 8 bases are a match to TRBD1. The CDR3 length is 13 residues. Germline lookup yields CDR1 SGHAT and CDR2 FQDESV (reference sequence). CDR3 coding DNA: TGTGCCAGCAGTTTAGACAGGGGTGATGGCTACACCTTC. It yields the protein CASSLDRGDGYTF.

The chain combines TRBV5-5 with TRBJ1-2; TRBD1 aligns across 7 bases. The CDR3 has 13 amino acids. Germline loops: CDR1 SGHKS, CDR2 YYEKEE (reference sequence). V shed 4 bases, J shed 3 bases, and the junction held 3 bases outside the gene matches. In DNA form, the CDR3 reads TGTGCCAGCAGCGGTACAGGGGACTATGGCTACACCTTC. This sequence encodes CASSGTGDYGYTF.

The chain joins TRBV20-1 to TRBJ1-1, with 8 bases lining up with TRBD1. The V and J ends lost 3 bases and 4 bases, in that order; junction bases with no gene match: 7. Germline assignment: CDR1 DFQATT and CDR2 SNEGSKA (reference sequence). This CDR3 contains 14 residues. The CDR3 region is CSASPGTGGTEAFF. Here the CDR3 DNA reads TGCAGTGCTAGTCCCGGTACAGGGGGCACTGAAGCTTTCTTT.

The gene calls are TRBV11-2 and TRBJ2-1; possibly TRBD1 for D (6 bases). Between the trimmed V and J ends, which lost 6 bases and 0 bases, there was a span of 12 bases. Germline V gene sequence: CDR1 SGHAT, CDR2 FQNNGV. CDR3 length: 15 residues. The CDR3 spells CASRRTRGSYNEQFF. DNA for the CDR3: TGTGCCAGCAGGCGTACCAGGGGCTCCTACAATGAGCAGTTCTTC. Full variable domain (remainder filled in from reference TRBV11-2 and TRBJ2-1): EAGVAQSPRYKIIEKRQSVAFWCNPISGHATLYWYQQILGQGPKLLIQFQNNGVVDDSQLPKDRFSAERLKGVDSTLKIQPAKLEDSAVYLCASRRTRGSYNEQFFGPGTRLTVL.

In its sample, this clone was seen a few times. The rearrangement links TRBV3-1 (or the pseudogene TRBV3-2) to TRBJ2-7; weak D call: TRBD2 (6 bases). CDR1 and CDR2 (germline): LGHDT, YNNKEL (reference sequence). This CDR3 contains 14 residues. V lost 1 base to trimming and J lost 4 bases, with 11 bases between them. The CDR3 DNA follows: TGTGCCAGCAGCCAAGGGTTGCGGGGTTACGAGCAGTACTTC. It specifies CASSQGLRGYEQYF.

This sequence joins TRBV24-1 and TRBJ2-1; 10 nucleotides align to TRBD1. V was clipped by 1 base and J by 4 bases; unmatched bases: 6. From germline, CDR1 is KGHDR and CDR2 SFDVKD. This CDR3 spans 17 amino acids. This chain's CDR3 is CATSDLRGQGSYNEQFF. In nucleotides, the CDR3 is TGTGCCACCAGTGATTTAAGGGGACAGGGGTCATACAATGAGCAGTTCTTC.

The chain combines TRBV6-6 with TRBJ1-5; D is undetermined. The germline V gene has CDR1 MNHNY and CDR2 SVGAGI (reference sequence). The CDR3 contains 16 residues. The V and J ends lost 6 bases and 3 bases respectively, with 18 bases between them. The CDR3: CASSDPGLKHNQPQHF. In DNA form, the CDR3 reads TGTGCCAGCAGCGATCCGGGATTAAAACACAATCAGCCCCAGCATTTT.

This clone was detected once. This chain uses TRBV10-3 with TRBJ1-2, with 7 bases fitting TRBD1. CDR1 is ENHRY and CDR2 is SYGVKD in the germline V gene. The CDR3 consists of 12 residues. Losses at the gene ends were 8 bases for V and 8 bases for J; bases not matched to a gene: 8. The CDR3 DNA reads TGTGCCATCCTGAAGGGACAGACAGGCTACACCTTC. It codes for CAILKGQTGYTF.

This chain uses TRBV28 with TRBJ1-1; D uncertain. The CDR3 consists of 13 residues. Trimming removed 6 bases at V and 5 bases at J, with 13 bases between. The germline CDR1 and CDR2 sequences are MDHEN and SYDVKM. The CDR3 is CASRIQEGTEAFF. DNA for the CDR3: TGTGCCAGCAGAATCCAGGAGGGTACTGAAGCTTTCTTT.

The CDR3 is CASSPGQGRETQYF. CDR3 bases: TGTGCCAGCAGCCCCGGACAGGGAAGAGAGACCCAGTACTTC. This rearrangement joins TRBV11-2 to TRBJ2-5, with 8 positions matching TRBD1. This CDR3 has 14 amino acids. V shed 5 bases and J 4 bases; nucleotides not matched to a gene: 6. Germline V gene lookup returns CDR1 SGHAT and CDR2 FQNNGV. Together with reference TRBV11-2 and TRBJ2-5, the CDR3 gives the full variable domain: EAGVAQSPRYKIIEKRQSVAFWCNPISGHATLYWYQQILGQGPKLLIQFQNNGVVDDSQLPKDRFSAERLKGVDSTLKIQPAKLEDSAVYLCASSPGQGRETQYFGPGTRLLVL.

The gene calls are TRBV12-3 or TRBV12-4 and TRBJ1-1; D unclear. The CDR3 has 13 residues. Trimming took 3 bases from V and 3 from J, leaving 8 bases between them. CDR3 DNA: TGTGCCAGCAGTTTCTTCGGTGACACTGAAGCTTTCTTT. It codes for CASSFFGDTEAFF.

The gene calls are TRBV2 and TRBJ2-1; D ambiguous. The CDR3 sequence is 14 residues long. Between the trimmed V and J ends, which lost 4 bases and 3 bases, there was a span of 10 bases. The germline gives CDR1 SNHLY, CDR2 FYNNEI. The CDR3 loop reads CASSGRNSYNEQFF. CDR3 nucleotide sequence: TGTGCCAGCAGTGGAAGAAACAGCTACAATGAGCAGTTCTTC.

This sequence joins TRBV10-3 and TRBJ1-6, with 7 nucleotides matching TRBD1. The CDR3 is made up of 13 amino acids. Germline V gene data show CDR1 as ENHRY and CDR2 as SYGVKD. V trimming: 4 bases; J trimming: 8 bases; junction bases outside the gene matches: 2. The CDR3 bases are TGTGCCATCAGTGTGCAGGGGGATTCACCCCTCCACTTT. It codes for CAISVQGDSPLHF.

V gene TRBV12-5 combines with J gene TRBJ1-4, with a tentative D call TRBD1 (6 bases). Germline CDR1 and CDR2: LGHNT and FRNRAP. Trimming shortened V by 2 bases and J by 8 bases, and 12 bases separated the two germline ends. This CDR3 region has 14 residues. In nucleotides, the CDR3 is TGTGCTAGTGGTTTGCTGATGCAGGGGGAAAAACTGTTTTTT. Its translation: CASGLLMQGEKLFF.

The V and J genes are TRBV19 and TRBJ1-1, with a possible D match to TRBD1 (6 bases). This CDR3 has 13 residues. The ends were cut back, 11 bases at V and 2 bases at J, with 15 bases in the middle. Germline CDR1 and CDR2: LNHDA and SQIVND (reference sequence). CDR3 DNA sequence: TGTGCCGCGAGCGTCAGGGGAAACACTGAAGCTTTCTTT. Translation gives CAASVRGNTEAFF. The whole variable domain, remainder taken from reference TRBV19 and TRBJ1-1, is DGGITQSPKYLFRKEGQNVTLSCEQNLNHDAMYWYRQDPGQGLRLIYYSQIVNDFQKGDIAEGYSVSREKKESFPLTVTSAQKNPTAFYLCAASVRGNTEAFFGQGTRLTVV.